Each of the 9 T cell receptor beta chains below was sequenced from the same sample in a study of brain metastases from non-small cell lung cancer. Method: immunoSEQ multiplex PCR; TCRdb's copy keeps in-frame clones and lacks some. In the table there are about 4,500 clones, roughly 89% of which are singletons. Sample: primary lung tumor tissue. The receptors shown here come from a donor at least 40 years old with non-small cell lung cancer.

The chain is built from TRBV7-2 and TRBJ1-4, with D perhaps matching TRBD1 (5 bases). V was shortened by 4 bases and J by 4 bases, with 16 bases between the two germline ends. CDR3 length equals 16 residues. Germline CDR1 is SGHTA and CDR2 is FQGNSA. CDR3 DNA sequence: TGTGCCAGCAGCTCGTCCCCGGGACTGTATAATGAAAAACTGTTTTTT. Encoded protein: CASSSSPGLYNEKLFF. Full variable domain (outside the CDR3, taken from reference TRBV7-2 and TRBJ1-4): GAGVSQSPSNKVTEKGKDVELRCDPISGHTALYWYRQSLGQGLEFLIYFQGNSAPDKSGLPSDRFSAERTGGSVSTLTIQRTQQEDSAVYLCASSSSPGLYNEKLFFGSGTQLSVL.

The chain recombines TRBV11-3 with TRBJ2-2, with 9 bases fitting TRBD1. The CDR3 spans 16 residues. V shed 3 bases and J 1 base; nucleotides not matched to a gene: 3. The V gene's germline CDR1 is SGHNT and CDR2 YENEEA. CDR3 sequence (DNA): TGTGCCAGCAGCTTTAGGGGACAGGGGAACACCGGGGAGCTGTTTTTT. This encodes CASSFRGQGNTGELFF.

This clone was detected once. The V call is TRBV6-2 or TRBV6-3, the J call TRBJ2-3, with D uncertain. The germline CDR1 and CDR2 sequences are MNHEY and SVGEGT. The CDR3 has 12 residues. V lost 2 bases and J 7 bases, leaving 7 bases between the germline ends. CDR3 DNA: TGTGCCAGCAGTTACGAACTTTATACGCAGTATTTT. Its protein product is CASSYELYTQYF.

The chain is built from TRBV24-1 and TRBJ2-2; D not resolved. Trimming pared 2 bases from V and 5 bases from J, leaving 8 bases between. The CDR3 is 14 amino acids. CDR1 and CDR2 from the germline V gene are KGHDR and SFDVKD. The CDR3 is CATSDYGRTGELFF. The DNA of the CDR3 is TGTGCCACCAGTGATTATGGTCGGACCGGGGAGCTGTTTTTT.

V and J are TRBV9 and TRBJ2-7; TRBD2 matches 11 bases. Germline V CDR1 and CDR2: SGDLS, YYNGEE. Trimming took 0 bases from V and 5 from J; bases not matched to a gene: 4. The CDR3 has 15 residues. CDR3 sequence (DNA): TGTGCCAGCAGCGTAGCGGGACTAGCGGACAACGAGCAGTACTTC. Its translation is CASSVAGLADNEQYF.

The chain uses TRBV6-5 and TRBJ1-6, with 7 bases that match TRBD1. Trimming took 7 bases from V and 5 from J; bases not matched to a gene: 5. Per germline, CDR1 MNHEY and CDR2 SVGAGI. The CDR3 sequence is 14 residues long. Here the CDR3 DNA reads TGTGCCAGCATGCGGGACAGTGATAATTCACCCCTCCACTTT. It translates to CASMRDSDNSPLHF.

The chain employs TRBV7-8 and TRBJ1-2; 7 bases map to TRBD1. CDR1 is SGHVS, CDR2 FQNEAQ, per germline. The CDR3 is made up of 14 amino acids. After removal of 1 base from V and 9 bases from J, the junction contained 8 bases not matched to a gene. The CDR3 loop is CASSLGTGGGSYTF. CDR3 in DNA: TGTGCCAGCAGCTTAGGGACAGGCGGCGGGAGCTACACCTTC. Full variable domain (missing parts from reference TRBV7-8 and TRBJ1-2): GAGVSQSPRYKVAKRGQDVALRCDPISGHVSLFWYQQALGQGPEFLTYFQNEAQLDKSGLPSDRFFAERPEGSVSTLKIQRTQQEDSAVYLCASSLGTGGGSYTFGSGTRLTVV.

CDR3 coding DNA: TGCGCCAGCAGCTTGGCCAGCGGCCGGGGGAATGAGCAGTTCTTC. Translating it yields CASSLASGRGNEQFF. V usage is TRBV5-1 and J usage is TRBJ2-1, with a weak D call TRBD2 (6 bases). The V and J ends lost 0 bases and 7 bases respectively, with 14 bases between them. CDR1 and CDR2 (germline): SGHRS, YFSETQ. The CDR3 consists of 15 residues.

CDR3 sequence: CASSSQETQYF. In nucleotides, the CDR3 is TGTGCCAGCAGCTCCCAAGAGACCCAGTACTTC. The chain recombines TRBV5-4 with TRBJ2-5; D is uncertain. The CDR3 is 11 residues long. Trimming stripped 3 bases from V and 1 base from J, with 1 base between. Looked up from germline, CDR1 is SGHNT and CDR2 is YYREEE (reference sequence).